Below, 5 T cell receptor beta chains from the same sample are listed, as sequenced in a study of regulatory T cells in long-lasting Graves disease. Specified time point: newly diagnosed GD, antithyroid drugs for less than 3 months. PBMC-derived RNA was used for the TCR library. Building the TCR beta libraries relied on iRepertoire HTBI primers, and CDR3 regions underwent Arm-PCR. One entry per CDR3 protein results from TCRdb running MiXCR on the multiplex PCR reads. The sample comprises approximately 360,000 distinct CDR3 sequences, around 11% of which are singletons, and approximately 20% rests with the top ten. The same sample was also studied in work on T cells in Graves' hyperthyroidism and ophthalmopathy.

Source: peripheral blood mononuclear cells (PBMCs), taken at new diagnosis, from a patient treated with antithyroid drugs. The receptors come from a woman between 18 and 30 years old with Graves disease.

This clonotype was counted between two and nine times. The chain recombines TRBV6-2 or TRBV6-3 with TRBJ2-1; a possible D gene is TRBD1 (5 bases). V was trimmed by 6 bases and J by 0 bases, leaving 18 bases between them. The CDR3 extends over 17 amino acids. The germline V gene encodes CDR1 MNHEY and CDR2 SVGEGT. CDR3 protein: CASRIRQTSSSYNEQFF. The CDR3, as DNA: TGTGCCAGCAGGATTCGACAGACCTCTAGCTCCTACAATGAGCAGTTCTTC.

This clonotype was recorded once. The J gene is TRBJ2-1, the V gene TRBV11-1; 9 nucleotides agree with TRBD2. Germline V CDR1 and CDR2: SGHAT, FQDESV (reference sequence). The CDR3 sequence is 14 residues long. V gave up 8 bases and J gave up 8 bases; unmatched junction bases: 10. The CDR3 coding sequence is TGTGCCAGCCGAAGGAGTAGCGGGAGCGATGAGCAGTTCTTC. Amino acids: CASRRSSGSDEQFF.

This clonotype appeared many times. This sequence joins TRBV6-1 and TRBJ1-6; D is unresolved. This CDR3 spans 14 amino acids. The germline gives CDR1 MNHNS, CDR2 SASEGT. Trimming pared 6 bases from V and 9 bases from J, leaving 15 bases between. DNA for the CDR3: TGTGCCAGCAGGCCGAGAGGGCCGGCTTCACCCCTCCACTTT. This codes for CASRPRGPASPLHF.

The sample holds many counts of this clonotype. V is TRBV12-3 or TRBV12-4 and J is TRBJ1-1, with 7 nucleotides matching TRBD1. The CDR3 spans 17 residues. Losses at the gene ends were 7 bases for V and 6 bases for J; bases not matched to a gene: 20. In nucleotides, the CDR3 is TGTGCCAGCATGCCAGGGGGAGGTTTTAGTATAAATGCTGAAGCTTTCTTT. Its translation is CASMPGGGFSINAEAFF.

This clonotype was found a few times. The chain employs TRBV9 and TRBJ1-2, with D possibly matching TRBD1 (5 bases). The ends were cut back, 0 bases at V and 6 bases at J, with 12 bases in the middle. Looked up from germline, CDR1 is SGDLS and CDR2 is YYNGEE. The CDR3 has 14 residues. The CDR3 DNA is TGTGCCAGCAGCGTAGACCAGGGAGGCCATGGCTACACCTTC. Amino acid sequence: CASSVDQGGHGYTF. Combining the CDR3 with reference TRBV9 and TRBJ1-2 gives the whole variable domain DSGVTQTPKHLITATGQRVTLRCSPRSGDLSVYWYQQSLDQGLQFLIQYYNGEERAKGNILERFSAQQFPDLHSELNLSSLELGDSALYFCASSVDQGGHGYTFGSGTRLTVV.